This paragraph covers one T cell receptor beta chain sequence. Its specificity is unknown. This sample is part of a study of cytomegalovirus exposure and HLA in healthy donors. Study-level findings and limits: Several top significant clusters appeared, in a later analysis, to be linked to common viral pathogens. From TCR beta sequences, most subjects' HLA-A and HLA-B alleles were reportedly predicted accurately.

Use of 60 Vbeta and 13 Jbeta primers characterized the PCR. Using immunoSEQ multiplex PCR, the repertoire was profiled, and TCRdb retains in-frame clones only, with some absent. In the table there are approximately 74,000 clones, around 75% of which are singletons. The J segment lost 0 bases and the V segment lost 3 bases, leaving 3 bases of the junction unmatched. CDR1 is WSHSY and CDR2 is SAAADI in the germline V gene. This CDR3 is built from 15 residues. This chain joins TRBV10-2 and TRBJ2-7, with 9 nucleotides matching TRBD2. This clonotype originated in a woman in her 40s in good health and CMV-seronegative. The sequenced sample consisted of PBMCs. CDR3 amino acids: CASSEFSGSSYEQYF. DNA of the CDR3: TGCGCCAGCAGTGAATTTAGCGGGAGCTCCTACGAGCAGTACTTC.